The clone carrying this T cell receptor beta chain has more than one count but fewer than ten. The antigen is undetermined. The sample is drawn from a study of response to subunit inactivated influenza vaccine. The study's findings and limits: It was the authors' suggestion that each seasonal influenza vaccination recruits few new T cells.

MiXCR, applied by TCRdb to the RT-PCR reads, yields one record per CDR3 protein. The table includes approximately 700,000 distinct CDR3 sequences, 14% detected once. The V segment lost 4 bases and the J segment 6 bases; nucleotides outside the gene matches: 12. Per the germline V gene, CDR1 is DFQATT and CDR2 is SNEGSKA (reference sequence). The CDR3 length is 14 residues. This receptor was taken from a man in his forties or fifties who received an inactivated influenza vaccine. Source: PBMCs from blood, taken less than 15 days before vaccination. The chain links TRBV20-1 to TRBJ2-7; 7 nucleotides match TRBD2. CDR3 residues: CSATPGGWGGEQYF. CDR3 bases: TGCAGTGCTACACCCGGGGGGTGGGGAGGCGAGCAGTACTTC.